This T cell receptor (beta chain) is from a study of cytomegalovirus exposure and HLA in healthy donors. General study points: Several of the most significant clusters appeared, in a later analysis, to be linked to common viral pathogens.

As concerns this clone: The antigen remains undetermined.

PCR amplification relied on 60 Vbeta primers (plus 13 Jbeta primers). Authors' methods: Unique TCR beta chains numbered approximately 80 million in a later analysis, with approximately 10 million shared. Profiling relied on immunoSEQ multiplex PCR, and the TCRdb table lists in-frame clones only, not all of them. Clonal size and the V and J genes are those of that table, whereas D and trimming came from the DNA. The sample has roughly 200,000 clones; around 70% are singletons. The CDR3 runs to 15 residues. The V and J ends lost 4 bases and 4 bases, in that order; junction bases with no gene match: 7. Germline V gives CDR1 MDHEN, CDR2 SYDVKM.

The origin of this receptor is a male donor in good health and CMV-seronegative. The rearrangement uses TRBV28 and TRBJ1-2, with 9 bases identical to TRBD1. What was sequenced was PBMCs. CDR3 in DNA: TGTGCCAGCAGTTCCGGGACAGGGAGTGGCTATGGCTACACCTTC. It translates to CASSSGTGSGYGYTF.